This is a list of T cell receptor beta chains from one sample in a study of blood T cell repertoires in COVID-19. Clones were read by immunoSEQ multiplex PCR, and TCRdb kept only the in-frame ones, dropping some. The sample shows a few hundred thousand clones, nearly 90% of them seen only once. Sequenced material: peripheral blood. Receptors originate from a human donor in a cohort sampled during active COVID-19. CDR3s include the opening cysteine and the closing phenylalanine or tryptophan. D genes are given only for firm matches. Size is omitted from some rows. Given values are once, few, many or a class for expanded clones.

>-|-|TRBV9|TRBJ1-2
TGTGCCAGCAGCGTAGCTACGGGGGGGCCAGACTATGGCTACACCTTC
CASSVATGGPDYGYTF
>once|TRBD1|TRBV11-2|TRBJ1-1
TGTGCCAGCAGCTTAGATCGAGGTGCCAGGGGGACTGAAGCTTTCTTT
CASSLDRGARGTEAFF
>-|TRBD1|TRBV2|TRBJ1-1
TGTGCCAGCAGGAGGACAGGGGGCACTGAAGCTTTCTTT
CASRRTGGTEAFF
>-|-|TRBV19|TRBJ2-7
TGTGCCAGTAGTATGCGGGATCCATACGAGCAGTACTTC
CASSMRDPYEQYF
>few|TRBD1|TRBV27|TRBJ1-2
TGTGCCAGCAGTTTTACCGGGACAGGGGCGTATGGCTACACCTTC
CASSFTGTGAYGYTF
>once|TRBD2|TRBV13|TRBJ2-5
TGTGCCAGCAGCCCTAGCGGGAGCAACCAAGAGACCCAGTACTTC
CASSPSGSNQETQYF
>-|TRBD1|TRBV18|TRBJ2-1
TGTGCCAGCTCACCCTTCGGGACAGGGCCCAATGAGCAGTTCTTC
CASSPFGTGPNEQFF
>-|TRBD2|TRBV7-2|TRBJ2-7
TGTGCCAGCAGCTTACCGGGAGGGCCCTACGAGCAGTACTTC
CASSLPGGPYEQYF
>-|-|TRBV18|TRBJ1-1
TGTGCCAGCTCATCAGGGCTCATGAACACTGAAGCTTTCTTT
CASSSGLMNTEAFF
>-|TRBD1|TRBV7-6|TRBJ1-2
TGTGCCAGCAGCTTATTGGCAGGGGGGTACTATGGCTACACCTTC
CASSLLAGGYYGYTF
>-|TRBD2|TRBV9|TRBJ2-7
TGTGCCAGCAGCCTGTCCCCTAGCGGGGAGACCTACGAGCAGTACTTC
CASSLSPSGETYEQYF
>-|-|TRBV6-5|TRBJ2-7
TGTGCCAGCAGAATAACAGGGTCCGAGCAGTACTTC
CASRITGSEQYF
>-|TRBD2|TRBV7-8|TRBJ2-7
TGTGCCAGCAGCGCAACTAGCGGATCTTTTTACGAGCAGTACTTC
CASSATSGSFYEQYF
>-|-|TRBV19|TRBJ2-7
TGTGCCAGTAGTATAACGGTTGGCGGCTACGAGCAGTACTTC
CASSITVGGYEQYF
>-|TRBD1|TRBV6-5|TRBJ1-5
TGTGCCAGCAGCCGGGGACAGGGAGGACAGCCCCAGCATTTT
CASSRGQGGQPQHF
>-|-|TRBV12-3/TRBV12-4|TRBJ1-6
TGTGCCAGCAGTCGCCGTACATTTTCACCCCTCCACTTT
CASSRRTFSPLHF
>-|-|TRBV7-2|TRBJ1-1
TGTGCCAGCAGCTTAGCGCTAATAGGTCGGGTTGAAGCTTTCTTT
CASSLALIGRVEAFF
>-|-|TRBV7-2|TRBJ2-7
TGTGCCAGCAGCTTAGTGAGAGCCCCCTACGAGCAGTACTTC
CASSLVRAPYEQYF
>-|-|TRBV7-9|TRBJ2-7
TGTGCCAGCAGCCAACAGGGCCCCTCCGAGCAGTACTTC
CASSQQGPSEQYF
>-|TRBD2|TRBV7-3|TRBJ2-7
TGTGCCAGCAGCTTAGGGACTAGCGGGGAGCAGTACTTC
CASSLGTSGEQYF
>few|-|TRBV19|TRBJ1-1
TGTGCCAGTAGTATCAGGGGAGAGGGCACTGAAGCTTTCTTT
CASSIRGEGTEAFF
>-|TRBD2|TRBV11-2|TRBJ2-1
TGTGCCAGCAGCCGAACTAGCGGGGGGGCACCGGATGAGCAGTTCTTC
CASSRTSGGAPDEQFF
>-|TRBD1|TRBV14|TRBJ1-1
TGTGCCAGCAGCCAGTCTATGGAGGGGGCAAGGAACACTGAAGCTTTCTTT
CASSQSMEGARNTEAFF
>-|-|TRBV28|TRBJ2-1
TGTGCCAGCAGTTTAGGACTGACTGCACCCGGGTACAATGAGCAGTTCTTC
CASSLGLTAPGYNEQFF
>-|TRBD2|TRBV28|TRBJ2-7
TGTGCCAGCAGTTTAGGGGGGGACTCCTACGAGCAGTACTTC
CASSLGGDSYEQYF
>-|TRBD1|TRBV24-1|TRBJ2-5
TGTGCCACCAGTGATTTCCCCCGACAGGGGGAAGAGACCCAGTACTTC
CATSDFPRQGEETQYF